This entry features one T cell receptor beta chain sequence. The data were taken from a study of CD8+ T cells in alopecia areata. Study-wide background: Tofacitinib ran 6 to 18 months, followed by 6 months off drug.

Germline V gene data show CDR1 as SGHRS and CDR2 as YFSETQ. The CDR3 covers 14 residues. After removal of 0 bases from V and 1 base from J, the junction contained 1 base not matched to a gene. Collection of lesional scalp punch biopsies and peripheral blood was performed in alopecia areata patients. PBMCs were stained for CD3, CD4 and CD8, and CD4+ and CD8+ T cells were sorted. The sequencing template was cDNA reverse transcribed from extracted RNA. Clones were read by immunoSEQ multiplex PCR, and TCRdb kept only the in-frame ones, dropping some. The sample consists of tens of thousands of clones, 50% to 75% of them appearing once.

The clonotype originates from a human donor with alopecia areata. Specimen: CD8+ T cells sorted from blood, collected at week 0. V usage is TRBV5-1 and J usage is TRBJ2-7; TRBD1 aligns across 7 bases. Written as DNA, the CDR3 is TGCGCCAGCAGCTTGGAGGGACAGTCCTACGAGCAGTACTTC. Translation gives CASSLEGQSYEQYF. Using reference TRBV5-1 and TRBJ2-7 for the parts outside the CDR3, the full variable domain is KAGVTQTPRYLIKTRGQQVTLSCSPISGHRSVSWYQQTPGQGLQFLFEYFSETQRNKGNFPGRFSGRQFSNSRSEMNVSTLELGDSALYLCASSLEGQSYEQYFGPGTRLTVT.